This T cell receptor beta chain stems from a study of vaccination effects on CD4 cells after COVID-19. Peptide-pool stimulation followed by sequencing identified expanded antigen-specific CD4+ clonotypes in the ViraFEST assay. The culture ran for around nine days before CD4+ T cells were isolated. The healthy vaccine recipients, who had no prior SARS-CoV-2 infection, showed negative nucleocapsid antibodies. With around 10 ug/ml peptides and around 9.9 IU/ml IL-2, approximately 2.2 million PBMC per well were cultured. Half-medium exchanges with IL-2 medium took place on days 3 and 7. CDR1 KGHSH and CDR2 LQKENI come from the germline V gene. The CDR3 is 14 residues long. Trimming left V 2 bases short and J 0 bases short, with 7 bases between. Whole-study results and caveats: The study had few convalescent patients and no early post-infection timepoints.

The repertoire was sequenced with immunoSEQ multiplex PCR; TCRdb's copy has only in-frame clones and lacks some. In the table there are some 69,000 clones, approximately 74% of which are singletons. Turning to this clone: The antigen is unknown.

The rearrangement uses TRBV18 and TRBJ1-1; D gene ambiguous. Sample: CD4+ T cells from PBMCs cultured with HCoV-NL63 spike peptides, taken before COVID-19 vaccination. This receptor was taken from a human donor who received a COVID-19 vaccine. The CDR3 reads CASSPFTVNTEAFF. The DNA of the CDR3 is TGTGCCAGCTCACCATTTACGGTGAACACTGAAGCTTTCTTT.